This T cell receptor beta chain was identified during a study of blood T cell repertoires in COVID-19. Whole-study context: The United States, Italy and Spain supplied acute and convalescent COVID-19 samples. Sources were T cells, B-cell-depleted T cells, or PBMCs; the material itself was cDNA or gDNA.

This clone was counted between two and nine times. A read error may produce the germline difference seen at one junction end. The CDR3 has 14 residues. Per the germline V gene, CDR1 is SNHLY and CDR2 is FYNNEI. Sequencing was performed with immunoSEQ multiplex PCR; in TCRdb, only in-frame clones are kept and a portion is missing. Among some 190,000 clones, 82% were seen once, and the ten largest hold 10% to 13%. The specimen was peripheral blood. The TCR originated in a woman of 80 years or more with active or convalescent COVID-19. V is TRBV2 and J is TRBJ2-7, with 7 positions matching TRBD1. The CDR3 DNA is TGTGCCAGCGGTAAACAGGGGACCTCCGACGAGCAGTACTTC. It specifies CASGKQGTSDEQYF.